These 26 T cell receptor beta chains share one sample of origin, sequenced in a study of blood T cell repertoires in COVID-19. Here immunoSEQ multiplex PCR was the method, and the copy in TCRdb shows in-frame clones only, minus some. The sample has roughly 200,000 clones; almost 90% are singletons. Sequences were obtained from peripheral blood. Receptors were obtained from a man in his fifties or sixties with acute or convalescent COVID-19.

The rearrangement uses TRBV28 and TRBJ1-5; D uncertain. This CDR3 contains 13 residues. Per germline, CDR1 MDHEN and CDR2 SYDVKM. With 6 bases removed from V and 5 bases from J, the gap between germline ends came to 11 bases. CDR3 in DNA: TGTGCCAGCAGGGGCGGGGTCCATCAGCCCCAGCATTTT. Encoded protein: CASRGGVHQPQHF.

This rearrangement joins TRBV5-5 to TRBJ1-2; the D is unclear. The V end was cut by 4 bases, the J end by 8 bases, with 21 bases between. The length of the CDR3 is 15 residues. Germline V lookup: CDR1 SGHKS, CDR2 YYEKEE (reference sequence). DNA for the CDR3: TGTGCCAGCAGCCCGACCGGACCGCGGGGAGGAGGCTACACCTTC. Translation gives CASSPTGPRGGGYTF.

The V call is TRBV27, the J call TRBJ1-3; D gene ambiguous. The germline V and J ends were trimmed by 3 bases and 0 bases, with 15 bases remaining between them. Germline V CDR1 and CDR2: MNHEY, SMNVEV (reference sequence). This CDR3 spans 17 amino acids. The CDR3 nucleotides are TGTGCCAGCAGTTTCCTCCCGATTGGGAGCTCTGGAAACACCATATATTTT. Residues: CASSFLPIGSSGNTIYF.

V usage is TRBV5-1 and J usage is TRBJ1-3; tentatively, D is TRBD1 (5 bases). V lost 0 bases, J lost 3 bases, and 19 bases lay in between. The CDR3 totals 18 residues. Per germline, CDR1 SGHRS and CDR2 YFSETQ. The DNA for the CDR3 is TGCGCCAGCAGCTTGGAAAAAGGAGGGGTTACATTTGGAAACACCATATATTTT. Amino acids: CASSLEKGGVTFGNTIYF.

This rearrangement joins TRBV27 to TRBJ1-6; D is undetermined. This CDR3 is 14 amino acids long. The germline V gene has CDR1 MNHEY and CDR2 SMNVEV (reference sequence). The V end was cut by 0 bases, the J end by 10 bases, with 10 bases between. In nucleotides, the CDR3 is TGTGCCAGCAGTTTATCAGTGTTTAGCTCACCCCTCCACTTT. Its protein product is CASSLSVFSSPLHF.

The count of this clone is one. The CDR3 region is CASSYGAGSNYGYTF. The CDR3 DNA reads TGTGCCAGCAGCTACGGTGCGGGTTCAAACTATGGCTACACCTTC. The chain combines TRBV7-8 with TRBJ1-2, with D unresolved. This CDR3 has 15 residues. Trimming shortened V by 4 bases and J by 2 bases, and 14 bases separated the two germline ends. Germline CDR1 is SGHVS and CDR2 is FQNEAQ. The full variable domain, its missing parts supplied by reference TRBV7-8 and TRBJ1-2, is GAGVSQSPRYKVAKRGQDVALRCDPISGHVSLFWYQQALGQGPEFLTYFQNEAQLDKSGLPSDRFFAERPEGSVSTLKIQRTQQEDSAVYLCASSYGAGSNYGYTFGSGTRLTVV.

The gene calls are TRBV28 and TRBJ2-7; TRBD2 might be the D (6 bases). Germline CDR1 MDHEN, CDR2 SYDVKM. Trimming took off 6 bases at V and 6 bases at J, with 27 bases between the two ends. The CDR3 has 17 residues. The DNA of the CDR3 is TGTGCCAGCAGCGGGGGTGGATGGGGACGGCGCGTCCTCGAGCAGTACTTC. This encodes CASSGGGWGRRVLEQYF.

The chain's CDR3 is CASSSQGTGELFF. The CDR3 region has the DNA TGTGCCAGCAGTTCCCAGGGCACCGGGGAGCTGTTTTTT. The V gene is TRBV27, the J gene TRBJ2-2; tentatively, D is TRBD1 (5 bases). This CDR3 contains 13 residues. V was cut by 4 bases and J by 4 bases, with 7 bases left in between. Germline-derived CDR1 and CDR2 are MNHEY and SMNVEV (reference sequence).

The chain joins TRBV3-1 (or the pseudogene TRBV3-2) to TRBJ1-2; TRBD1 might be the D (5 bases). CDR3 length: 15 amino acids. Germline-derived CDR1 and CDR2 are LGHDT and YNNKEL (reference sequence). Between the trimmed V and J ends, which lost 1 base and 6 bases, there was a span of 15 bases. In DNA, the CDR3 is TGTGCCAGCAGCCAAGCTGCCGGAGGGGTTCATGGCTACACCTTC. Translation: CASSQAAGGVHGYTF.

The rearrangement joins TRBV18 to TRBJ2-3, with 8 bases fitting TRBD1. The CDR3 length is 16 residues. Germline assignment: CDR1 KGHSH and CDR2 LQKENI. Unmatched junction bases numbered 5, after V lost 3 bases and J lost 0 bases. The CDR3: CASSPPGGSSTDTQYF. The CDR3 coding sequence is TGTGCCAGCTCACCCCCAGGGGGCTCGAGCACAGATACGCAGTATTTT. The variable domain in full, completed from reference TRBV18 and TRBJ2-3, reads NAGVMQNPRHLVRRRGQEARLRCSPMKGHSHVYWYRQLPEEGLKFMVYLQKENIIDESGMPKERFSAEFPKEGPSILRIQQVVRGDSAAYFCASSPPGGSSTDTQYFGPGTRLTVL.

The gene calls are TRBV3-1 (or the pseudogene TRBV3-2) and TRBJ2-2, with 8 bases that match TRBD2. The CDR3 length is 14 residues. Germline V lookup: CDR1 LGHDT, CDR2 YNNKEL (reference sequence). J gave up 4 bases and V 7 bases, and 5 bases lay outside the gene matches. The CDR3 DNA sequence: TGTGCCAGCACTACGGGGGGGCCCACCGGGGAGCTGTTTTTT. Protein product: CASTTGGPTGELFF.

The CDR3, as DNA: TGTGCCAGCAGCCAAGGTAACAGGTATTCACCCCTCCACTTT. It codes for CASSQGNRYSPLHF. This chain connects TRBV3-1 (or the pseudogene TRBV3-2) to TRBJ1-6; tentatively, D is TRBD1 (5 bases). This CDR3 comprises 14 residues. Between the trimmed V and J ends, which lost 1 base and 8 bases, there was a span of 9 bases. Germline CDR1 and CDR2: LGHDT and YNNKEL (reference sequence).

This chain joins TRBV3-1 (or the pseudogene TRBV3-2) and TRBJ2-4; D unresolved. The V gene's germline CDR1 is LGHDT and CDR2 YNNKEL (reference sequence). This CDR3 spans 14 amino acids. V lost 3 bases, J lost 0 bases, and 6 bases lay in between. DNA of the CDR3: TGTGCCAGCAGCCAGCGAGTAGCCAAAAACATTCAGTACTTC. It translates to CASSQRVAKNIQYF.

The chain carries TRBV19 and TRBJ2-2; 11 bases match TRBD2. V gave up 5 bases and J gave up 5 bases; unmatched junction bases: 10. The CDR3 is made up of 17 amino acids. Germline V gene lookup returns CDR1 LNHDA and CDR2 SQIVND (reference sequence). The CDR3 nucleotides are TGTGCCAGTAGTGAATCTAGCGGGAGGAGGGAAACCGGGGAGCTGTTTTTT. It yields the protein CASSESSGRRETGELFF.

The rearrangement links TRBV5-1 to TRBJ2-3; D perhaps matches TRBD2 (6 bases). V was cut by 0 bases and J by 0 bases, with 17 bases left in between. CDR3 length: 18 amino acids. CDR1 is SGHRS, CDR2 YFSETQ, per germline. CDR3 nucleotides: TGCGCCAGCAGCTTGGCCGGGGGTGATCCACCTAGCACAGATACGCAGTATTTT. Amino acids: CASSLAGGDPPSTDTQYF. The complete variable domain, with remaining parts taken from reference TRBV5-1 and TRBJ2-3, reads KAGVTQTPRYLIKTRGQQVTLSCSPISGHRSVSWYQQTPGQGLQFLFEYFSETQRNKGNFPGRFSGRQFSNSRSEMNVSTLELGDSALYLCASSLAGGDPPSTDTQYFGPGTRLTVL.

V usage is TRBV7-8 and J usage is TRBJ2-1, with D maybe TRBD2 (6 bases). The CDR3 is made up of 16 amino acids. The germline V gene has CDR1 SGHVS and CDR2 FQNEAQ. Between the trimmed V and J ends, which lost 2 bases and 2 bases, there was a span of 13 bases. This chain's CDR3 is CASSLLGGITYNEQFF. The DNA for the CDR3 is TGTGCCAGCAGCTTATTAGGCGGGATCACCTACAATGAGCAGTTCTTC.

The chain employs TRBV15 and TRBJ2-6; TRBD1 agrees at 7 bases. V was pared by 2 bases and J by 0 bases, with 7 bases of the junction left unmatched. Per germline, CDR1 LNHNV and CDR2 YYDKDF (reference sequence). The CDR3 loop spans 18 amino acids. For the CDR3, the DNA is TGTGCCACCAGCAGAAGAGGGGGCGCCGCCTCTGGGGCCAACGTCCTGACTTTC. As protein: CATSRRGGAASGANVLTF. Variable domain in full (rest from reference TRBV15 and TRBJ2-6): DAMVIQNPRYQVTQFGKPVTLSCSQTLNHNVMYWYQQKSSQAPKLLFHYYDKDFNNEADTPDNFQSRRPNTSFCFLDIRSPGLGDTAMYLCATSRRGGAASGANVLTFGAGSRLTVL.

The chain couples TRBV5-6 to TRBJ1-4, with a weak D call TRBD1 (5 bases). Germline V gene sequence: CDR1 SGHDT, CDR2 YYEEEE. V lost 0 bases to trimming and J lost 7 bases, with 19 bases between them. The CDR3 is 17 amino acids. CDR3 nucleotides: TGTGCCAGCAGCTTGGCCGTTGACAGTCAGACGGGTGAAAAACTGTTTTTT. Residues: CASSLAVDSQTGEKLFF.

This clone was recorded only once. V gene TRBV28 combines with J gene TRBJ1-2, with D possibly being TRBD1 (5 bases). With 7 bases removed from V and 7 bases from J, the gap between germline ends came to 19 bases. This CDR3 contains 14 residues. CDR1 and CDR2 from the germline V gene are MDHEN and SYDVKM. In DNA, the CDR3 is TGTGCCAGCACCGAATCCCAGGGATCTCGTGGCTACACCTTC. This gives the protein CASTESQGSRGYTF.

This clone has more than one count but fewer than ten. This chain joins TRBV10-2 and TRBJ1-1; TRBD1 agrees at 7 bases. The CDR3 has 14 residues. From germline, CDR1 is WSHSY and CDR2 SAAADI. The V and J ends lost 5 bases and 0 bases, in that order; junction bases with no gene match: 3. The CDR3 coding sequence is TGCGCCAGCAGTCTGACAGGGATGAACACTGAAGCTTTCTTT. As protein: CASSLTGMNTEAFF.

The chain combines TRBV10-1 with TRBJ1-6; 11 bases line up with TRBD1. The trim removed 8 bases at V and 8 bases at J, leaving 2 bases unmatched. Per the germline V gene, CDR1 is WNHNN and CDR2 is SYGVQD (reference sequence). The CDR3 is 13 amino acids. The CDR3 here is CASGGQGDSPLHF. The CDR3 DNA sequence: TGCGCCAGCGGGGGACAGGGGGATTCACCCCTCCACTTT.

The chain is built from TRBV6-2 or TRBV6-3 and TRBJ1-3; 7 nucleotides match TRBD1. This CDR3 region has 15 residues. With 4 bases clipped from V and 2 bases from J, the junction kept 5 bases outside the gene matches. Per the germline V gene, CDR1 is MNHEY and CDR2 is SVGEGT. The CDR3 coding sequence is TGTGCCAGCAGTTCACAGGGGATCGCTGGAAACACCATATATTTT. This translates into CASSSQGIAGNTIYF.

The chain couples TRBV5-1 to TRBJ1-5; perhaps TRBD1 as D (6 bases). The ends were cut back, 4 bases at V and 7 bases at J, with 18 bases in the middle. CDR3 length: 15 residues. Germline V gives CDR1 SGHRS, CDR2 YFSETQ. The CDR3 reads CASSLGPDRGQPQHF. DNA for the CDR3: TGCGCCAGCAGCCTGGGACCGGACAGAGGGCAGCCCCAGCATTTT.

The chain combines TRBV27 with TRBJ1-2; D gene ambiguous. V gave up 2 bases and J gave up 6 bases, with 10 bases separating them. The germline CDR1 and CDR2 sequences are MNHEY and SMNVEV (reference sequence). The CDR3 covers 13 residues. For the CDR3, the DNA is TGTGCCAGCAGTTTAGCCCCACAGAATGGCTACACCTTC. As protein: CASSLAPQNGYTF.

This chain links TRBV7-9 with TRBJ2-5, with TRBD2 matching 8 bases. The ends lost 5 bases at V and 7 bases at J; junction bases unmatched: 15. The CDR3 contains 16 residues. Germline V gene lookup returns CDR1 SEHNR and CDR2 FQNEAQ (reference sequence). In DNA form, the CDR3 reads TGTGCCAGCAGCGGAAGTGGTAGTCTAGCGGGTGGGACCCAGTACTTC. Translation: CASSGSGSLAGGTQYF.

This rearrangement joins TRBV7-3 to TRBJ1-2; 12 bases fit TRBD1. The CDR3 contains 16 residues. Germline CDR1 reads SGHTA; CDR2 reads FQGTGA. V was pared by 5 bases and J by 7 bases, with 11 bases of the junction left unmatched. CDR3 coding DNA: TGTGCCAGCAGCCCTTCTCCGGGACAGGGGGCTTCTGGCTACACCTTC. Its translation: CASSPSPGQGASGYTF.